One T cell receptor beta chain is described in this entry. This sample is part of a study of blood T cell repertoires in COVID-19. Study-level information: The United States, Italy and Spain supplied acute and convalescent COVID-19 samples. Sample material is recorded as cDNA or gDNA derived from T cells, B-cell-depleted T cells, or PBMCs.

V shed 10 bases and J shed 1 base, with 7 bases lying between them. The CDR3 runs to 11 residues. Germline V lookup: CDR1 MNHEY, CDR2 SVGAGI. As originally analysed: Reference gene primer amplification in the assay estimated nucleated cell counts. Some clones are missing from TCRdb's copy, which holds only in-frame ones; the method was immunoSEQ multiplex PCR. That table gives V, J and clone size, and the DNA gave D and trimming. The sample records roughly 100,000 clones, 65% to 75% being singletons. This TCR was recovered from a human donor with acute or convalescent COVID-19. The donor label of this sample is uncertain. The chain is built from TRBV6-5 and TRBJ1-2, with D maybe TRBD1 (6 bases). The sample taken for sequencing was peripheral blood. CDR3 sequence: CAIQGNYGYTF. CDR3 sequence (DNA): TGTGCCATACAGGGTAACTATGGCTACACCTTC.